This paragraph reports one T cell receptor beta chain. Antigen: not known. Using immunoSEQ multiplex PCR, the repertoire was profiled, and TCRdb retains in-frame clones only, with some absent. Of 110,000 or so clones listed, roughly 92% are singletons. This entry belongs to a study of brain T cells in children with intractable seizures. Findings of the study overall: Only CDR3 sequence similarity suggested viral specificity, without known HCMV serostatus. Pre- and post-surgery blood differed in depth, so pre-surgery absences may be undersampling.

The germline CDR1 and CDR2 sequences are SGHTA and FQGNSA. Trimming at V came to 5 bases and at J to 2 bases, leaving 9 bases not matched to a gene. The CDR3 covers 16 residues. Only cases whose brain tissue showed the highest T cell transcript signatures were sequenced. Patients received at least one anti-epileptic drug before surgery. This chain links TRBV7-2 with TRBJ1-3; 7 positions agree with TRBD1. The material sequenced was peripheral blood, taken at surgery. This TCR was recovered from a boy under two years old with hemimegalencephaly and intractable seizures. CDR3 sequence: CASSPPRGTAGNTIYF. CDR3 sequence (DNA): TGTGCCAGCAGCCCCCCTCGGGGGACAGCTGGAAACACCATATATTTT.